A selection of T cell receptor beta chains follows, all from one sample in a study of cytotoxic CD8 clonotypes in ibrutinib-treated CLL. Measured with immunoSEQ multiplex PCR; TCRdb has only the in-frame clones, and not every one. The sample records 100,000 to 150,000 clones, 80% to 90% being singletons. The material sequenced was PBMCs, taken after 24 months of ibrutinib treatment. These receptors originate from a human donor with chronic lymphocytic leukemia. The CDR3 runs from the conserved cysteine through the conserved F or W. D genes are given only for firm matches. Size values are once, few and many counts, or a class for expanded clones, and some rows have none.

d_gene	abundance	j_gene	v_gene	CDR3aa	CDR3nt
NA	NA	TRBJ2-5	TRBV7-3	CASSFLGGVQETQYF	TGTGCCAGCAGCTTTTTAGGCGGGGTACAAGAGACCCAGTACTTC
NA	NA	TRBJ2-1	TRBV25-1	CASSEFARGRDQFF	TGTGCCAGCAGTGAATTCGCTCGGGGTCGGGATCAGTTCTTC
TRBD2	NA	TRBJ2-7	TRBV7-2	CASSPRTSGSYEQYF	TGTGCCAGCAGCCCCCGGACTAGCGGGAGCTACGAGCAGTACTTC
NA	NA	TRBJ2-3	TRBV7-3	CASSLGRSGADTQYF	TGTGCCAGCAGCTTAGGACGGTCCGGGGCAGATACGCAGTATTTT
TRBD2	NA	TRBJ2-1	TRBV28	CASSSTSGGQDEQFF	TGTGCCAGCAGTTCGACTAGCGGGGGGCAGGATGAGCAGTTCTTC
NA	NA	TRBJ2-7	TRBV27	CASSSHGPAYEQYF	TGTGCCAGCAGTTCCCACGGCCCGGCCTACGAGCAGTACTTC
NA	NA	TRBJ1-2	TRBV28	CASSLQGGYTF	TGTGCCAGCAGTTTACAGGGAGGCTACACCTTC
NA	NA	TRBJ2-1	TRBV5-6	CASSLQGTPYNEQFF	TGTGCCAGCAGCTTACAGGGCACCCCCTACAATGAGCAGTTCTTC
NA	NA	TRBJ1-2	TRBV7-2	CASSPSQGQNYGYTF	TGTGCCAGCAGCCCGTCGCAGGGGCAGAACTATGGCTACACCTTC
NA	NA	TRBJ1-2	TRBV4-3	CASSQEKGFNGYTF	TGCGCCAGCAGCCAAGAGAAGGGTTTCAATGGCTACACCTTC
NA	NA	TRBJ1-1	TRBV6-1	CASSLSLGTEAFF	TGTGCCAGCAGTTTATCACTCGGCACTGAAGCTTTCTTT
TRBD1	NA	TRBJ1-2	TRBV29-1	CSVLTGWVEGYTF	TGCAGCGTTTTGACAGGGTGGGTGGAAGGCTACACCTTC
NA	NA	TRBJ1-2	TRBV5-6	CASSPFEGGYTF	TGTGCCAGCAGCCCCTTTGAGGGTGGCTACACCTTC
TRBD1	NA	TRBJ1-5	TRBV2	CATGQGERQPQHF	TGTGCCACCGGACAGGGAGAACGACAGCCCCAGCATTTT
TRBD2	NA	TRBJ2-1	TRBV5-5	CASSSRAGANYNEQFF	TGTGCCAGCAGCTCGAGAGCGGGGGCCAACTACAATGAGCAGTTCTTC
TRBD1	NA	TRBJ1-2	TRBV29-1	CSVGTGFDYGYTF	TGCAGCGTTGGGACAGGGTTTGATTATGGCTACACCTTC
NA	NA	TRBJ2-7	TRBV30	CAWGTYMYEQYF	TGTGCCTGGGGGACCTATATGTACGAGCAGTACTTC
TRBD1	NA	TRBJ2-7	TRBV28	CASIPGQGRGRYEQYF	TGTGCCAGCATCCCAGGGCAGGGCAGGGGGCGGTACGAGCAGTACTTC
NA	NA	TRBJ1-1	TRBV5-1	CASSLGQGSTEAFF	TGCGCCAGCAGCTTGGGGCAGGGTAGCACTGAAGCTTTCTTT
TRBD2	NA	TRBJ2-2	TRBV7-6	CASSAFSGGYTGELFF	TGTGCCAGCAGCGCATTTAGCGGGGGGTACACCGGGGAGCTGTTTTTT
NA	few	TRBJ1-6	TRBV7-9	CASSLDVGDSPLHF	TGTGCCAGCAGCTTAGATGTAGGGGACTCACCCCTCCACTTT
TRBD2	NA	TRBJ2-7	TRBV7-2	CASSFNSGRAYEQYF	TGTGCCAGCAGCTTTAACAGCGGGAGGGCCTACGAGCAGTACTTC
NA	NA	TRBJ2-2	TRBV25-1	CASSESGAFTGELFF	TGTGCCAGCAGTGAATCTGGGGCCTTCACCGGGGAGCTGTTTTTT
NA	NA	TRBJ2-3	TRBV29-1	CSASARRSTDTQYF	TGCAGCGCTTCCGCGCGGCGAAGCACAGATACGCAGTATTTT
NA	NA	TRBJ1-5	TRBV7-2	CASSVNRDQPQHF	TGTGCCAGCAGCGTCAACAGGGATCAGCCCCAGCATTTT
NA	once	TRBJ1-2	TRBV29-1	CSVGDLGYGYTF	TGCAGCGTTGGGGACCTCGGGTATGGCTACACCTTC
TRBD2	NA	TRBJ2-3	TRBV30	CAWSYSGRSTDTQYF	TGTGCCTGGAGTTATTCCGGGAGGAGTACAGATACGCAGTATTTT
TRBD1	once	TRBJ2-5	TRBV15	CATSRDRGPQETQYF	TGTGCCACCAGCAGGGACAGGGGGCCGCAAGAGACCCAGTACTTC
NA	NA	TRBJ2-6	TRBV28	CASSRQILTQSRANVLTF	TGTGCCAGCAGTCGTCAGATTTTGACACAAAGTCGGGCCAACGTCCTGACTTTC
NA	NA	TRBJ2-7	TRBV28	CASSLPTASYEQYF	TGTGCCAGCAGTTTGCCTACAGCGTCCTACGAGCAGTACTTC
TRBD1	NA	TRBJ1-1	TRBV18	CASSPLLKTGGTEAFF	TGTGCCAGCTCACCCCTATTAAAGACAGGGGGCACTGAAGCTTTCTTT
NA	few	TRBJ2-3	TRBV30	CAWSPGGLSTDTQYF	TGTGCCTGGAGTCCAGGCGGACTCAGCACAGATACGCAGTATTTT
NA	NA	TRBJ2-6	TRBV28	CASSRTQDRANVLTF	TGTGCCAGCAGCCGGACACAAGATAGGGCCAACGTCCTGACTTTC
NA	NA	TRBJ2-3	TRBV9	CASNEISTDTQYF	TGTGCCAGCAATGAAATCTCGACAGATACGCAGTATTTT
NA	NA	TRBJ2-7	TRBV6-1	CASSEVVHYEQYF	TGTGCCAGCAGTGAAGTGGTACACTACGAGCAGTACTTC
NA	NA	TRBJ1-1	TRBV18	CASSLGTGNTEAFF	TGTGCCAGCTCCCTGGGGACGGGGAACACTGAAGCTTTCTTT
TRBD1	few	TRBJ2-3	TRBV29-1	CSVRRQGVTDTQYF	TGCAGCGTCCGCCGACAGGGGGTAACAGATACGCAGTATTTT
NA	NA	TRBJ1-5	TRBV18	CASSPPGRGVQPQHF	TGTGCCAGCTCACCACCAGGACGAGGGGTTCAGCCCCAGCATTTT
TRBD2	NA	TRBJ2-1	TRBV6-6	CASSSASGMGSEQFF	TGTGCCAGCAGTTCGGCTAGCGGGATGGGGAGTGAGCAGTTCTTC
NA	NA	TRBJ2-2	TRBV18	CASSPRGYTGELFF	TGTGCCAGCTCACCAAGGGGGTACACCGGGGAGCTGTTTTTT
NA	few	TRBJ1-1	TRBV6-5	CASRSRTANTEAFF	TGTGCCAGCCGTTCCAGGACAGCGAACACTGAAGCTTTCTTT
NA	NA	TRBJ1-1	TRBV4-3	CASRLDPLAGRTEAFF	TGCGCCAGCAGGCTGGACCCTCTCGCAGGTCGGACTGAAGCTTTCTTT
TRBD1	once	TRBJ1-5	TRBV6-5	CASNPLTGPQPQHF	TGTGCCAGCAACCCCCTGACAGGGCCTCAGCCCCAGCATTTT
NA	NA	TRBJ2-3	TRBV5-4	CASSSSGATDTQYF	TGTGCCAGCAGCTCTTCGGGGGCGACAGATACGCAGTATTTT
NA	NA	TRBJ2-3	TRBV14	CASSQDWGGTQYF	TGTGCCAGCAGCCAAGATTGGGGCGGTACGCAGTATTTT
NA	NA	TRBJ1-2	TRBV4-1	CASSQDTLKPNYGYTF	TGCGCCAGCAGCCAAGACACCCTGAAGCCTAACTATGGCTACACCTTC
NA	once	TRBJ1-1	TRBV28	CASSPTGTPNTEAFF	TGTGCCAGCAGCCCAACCGGGACACCGAACACTGAAGCTTTCTTT
TRBD2	NA	TRBJ2-3	TRBV5-4	CASSSPGTSVPTDTQYF	TGTGCCAGCAGTTCTCCCGGGACTAGCGTCCCCACAGATACGCAGTATTTT
NA	once	TRBJ2-5	TRBV11-2	CASSLQGRFETQYF	TGTGCCAGCAGCTTACAGGGGCGATTCGAGACCCAGTACTTC
NA	NA	TRBJ2-7	TRBV30	CAWSKGYEQYF	TGTGCCTGGAGTAAGGGCTACGAGCAGTACTTC
NA	NA	TRBJ2-7	TRBV27	CASSSSGVFYEQYF	TGTGCCAGCAGTTCCTCGGGTGTCTTCTACGAGCAGTACTTC